This T cell receptor (beta chain) emerged from a study of OX40 agonist ivuxolimab in advanced cancers. Background on the study: Subjects had a mean age of around 60 years, with a range of 23 to 79; roughly 83% were male. Partial responses occurred in Three dose-escalation patients, one with hepatocellular carcinoma and two with cutaneous melanoma. Points from the study as a whole: Among the lowest peripheral clonal expansion occurred in 0.1-3.0 mg/kg partial responders.

Autoimmune disease history or systemic immunosuppression excluded patients. Assay: immunoSEQ multiplex PCR; the TCRdb copy retains only in-frame clones and omits some. The repertoire has about 77,000 clones, over 75% of them found once; the top ten carry 5.5% to 6.5%. Trimming removed 5 bases from V and 4 bases from J; junction bases left unmatched: 4. CDR3 length: 15 amino acids. Germline V gene sequence: CDR1 SEHNR, CDR2 FQNEAQ (reference sequence). About this clone itself: Its specificity is unknown.

This specimen was CD4+ or CD8+ T cells sorted from blood, taken in a trial of the OX40 agonist ivuxolimab. The TCR originated in an adult with an advanced solid tumor such as melanoma, head and neck, liver or kidney cancer. The chain combines TRBV7-9 with TRBJ2-2; 10 bases map to TRBD2. The CDR3, as DNA: TGTGCCAGCAGCCCTAGCGGGAGCGGCACCGGGGAGCTGTTTTTT. It translates to CASSPSGSGTGELFF.